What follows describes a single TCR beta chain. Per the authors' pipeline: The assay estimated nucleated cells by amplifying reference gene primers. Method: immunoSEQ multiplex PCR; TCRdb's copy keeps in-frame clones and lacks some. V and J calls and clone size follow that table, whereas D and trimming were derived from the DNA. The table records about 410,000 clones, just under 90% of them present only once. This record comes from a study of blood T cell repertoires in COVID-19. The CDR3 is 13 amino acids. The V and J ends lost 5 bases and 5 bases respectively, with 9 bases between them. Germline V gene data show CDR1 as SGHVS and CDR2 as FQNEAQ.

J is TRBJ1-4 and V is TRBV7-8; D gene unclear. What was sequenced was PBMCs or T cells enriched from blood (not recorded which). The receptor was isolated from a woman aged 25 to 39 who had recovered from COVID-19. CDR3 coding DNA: TGTGCCAGCAGCCCTAGGGAGAATGAAAAACTGTTTTTT. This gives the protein CASSPRENEKLFF.